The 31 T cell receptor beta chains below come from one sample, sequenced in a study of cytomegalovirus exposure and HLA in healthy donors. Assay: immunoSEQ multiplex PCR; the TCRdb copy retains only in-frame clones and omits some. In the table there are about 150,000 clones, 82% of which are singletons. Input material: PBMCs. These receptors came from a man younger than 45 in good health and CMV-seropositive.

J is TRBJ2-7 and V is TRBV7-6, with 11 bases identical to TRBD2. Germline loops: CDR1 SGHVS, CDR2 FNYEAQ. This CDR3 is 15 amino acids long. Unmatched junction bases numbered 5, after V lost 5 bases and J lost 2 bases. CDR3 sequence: CASSEGTSGTYEQYF. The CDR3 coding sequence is TGTGCCAGCAGCGAAGGGACTAGCGGTACCTACGAGCAGTACTTC.

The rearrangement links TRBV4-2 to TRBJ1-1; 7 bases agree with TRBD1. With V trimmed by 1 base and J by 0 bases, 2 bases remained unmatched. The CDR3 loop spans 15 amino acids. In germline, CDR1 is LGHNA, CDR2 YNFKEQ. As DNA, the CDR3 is TGTGCCAGCAGCCAAGCCGACAGGGTGAACACTGAAGCTTTCTTT. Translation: CASSQADRVNTEAFF.

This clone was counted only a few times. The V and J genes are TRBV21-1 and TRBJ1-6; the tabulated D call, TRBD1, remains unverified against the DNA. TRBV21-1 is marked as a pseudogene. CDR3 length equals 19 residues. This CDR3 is CASSTARGQERGDNSPLHF. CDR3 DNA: TGTGCCAGCAGCACCGCTCGGGGACAGGAACGAGGGGATAATTCACCCCTCCACTTT.

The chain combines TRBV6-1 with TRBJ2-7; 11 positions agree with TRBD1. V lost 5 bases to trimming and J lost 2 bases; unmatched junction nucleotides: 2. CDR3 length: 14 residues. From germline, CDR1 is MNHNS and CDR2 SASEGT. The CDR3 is CASSRTGGAYEQYF. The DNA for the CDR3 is TGTGCCAGCAGTAGGACAGGGGGCGCCTACGAGCAGTACTTC.

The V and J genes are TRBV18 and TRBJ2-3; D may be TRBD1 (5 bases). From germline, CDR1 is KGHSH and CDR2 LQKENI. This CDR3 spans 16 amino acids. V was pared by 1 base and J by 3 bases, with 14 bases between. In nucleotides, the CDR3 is TGTGCCAGCTCACCACTTCCAGGGTTATCGACAGATACGCAGTATTTT. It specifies CASSPLPGLSTDTQYF.

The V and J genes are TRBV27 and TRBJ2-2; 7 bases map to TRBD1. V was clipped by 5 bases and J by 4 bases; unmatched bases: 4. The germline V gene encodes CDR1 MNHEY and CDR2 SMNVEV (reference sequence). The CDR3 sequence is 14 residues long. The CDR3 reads CASSRAGGTGELFF. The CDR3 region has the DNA TGTGCCAGCAGTCGGGCAGGGGGCACCGGGGAGCTGTTTTTT.

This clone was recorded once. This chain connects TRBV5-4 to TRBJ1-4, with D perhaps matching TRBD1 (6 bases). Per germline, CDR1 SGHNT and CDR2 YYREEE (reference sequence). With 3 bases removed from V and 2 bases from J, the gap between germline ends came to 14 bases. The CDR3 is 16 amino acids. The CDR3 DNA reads TGTGCCAGCAGCTGGGGGGCGGGGGGCACTAATGAAAAACTGTTTTTT. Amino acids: CASSWGAGGTNEKLFF.

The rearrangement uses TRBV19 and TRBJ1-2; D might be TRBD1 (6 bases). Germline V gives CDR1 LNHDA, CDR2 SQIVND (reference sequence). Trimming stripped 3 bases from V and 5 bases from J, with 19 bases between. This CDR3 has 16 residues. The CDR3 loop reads CASSIIWTSGEYGYTF. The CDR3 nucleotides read TGTGCCAGTAGTATTATTTGGACATCAGGGGAGTATGGCTACACCTTC.

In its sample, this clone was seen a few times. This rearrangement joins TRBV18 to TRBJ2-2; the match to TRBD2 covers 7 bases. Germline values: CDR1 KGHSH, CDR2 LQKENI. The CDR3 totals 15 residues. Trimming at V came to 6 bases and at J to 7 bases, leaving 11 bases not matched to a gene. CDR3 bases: TGTGCCAGCTCCCGATCAACGGGGGGACTCGGGGAGCTGTTTTTT. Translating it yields CASSRSTGGLGELFF.

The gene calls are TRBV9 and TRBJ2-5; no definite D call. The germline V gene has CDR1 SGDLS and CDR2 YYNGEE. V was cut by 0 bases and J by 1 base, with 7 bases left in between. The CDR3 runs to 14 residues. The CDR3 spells CASSVAPTQETQYF. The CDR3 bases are TGTGCCAGCAGCGTAGCTCCTACCCAAGAGACCCAGTACTTC.

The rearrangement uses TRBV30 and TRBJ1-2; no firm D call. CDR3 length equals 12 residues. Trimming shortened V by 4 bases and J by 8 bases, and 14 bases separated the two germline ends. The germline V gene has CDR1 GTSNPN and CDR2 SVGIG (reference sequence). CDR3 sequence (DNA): TGTGCCTGGAATACGATGAGCGGAGGCTACACCTTC. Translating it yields CAWNTMSGGYTF. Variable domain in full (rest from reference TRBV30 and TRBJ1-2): SQTIHQWPATLVQPVGSPLSLECTVEGTSNPNLYWYRQAAGRGLQLLFYSVGIGQISSEVPQNLSASRPQDRQFILSSKKLLLSDSGFYLCAWNTMSGGYTFGSGTRLTVV.

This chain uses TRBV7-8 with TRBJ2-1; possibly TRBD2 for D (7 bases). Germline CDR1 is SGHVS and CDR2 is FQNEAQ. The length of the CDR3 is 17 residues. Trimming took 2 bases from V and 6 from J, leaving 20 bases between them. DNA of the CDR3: TGTGCCAGCAGCTTACAGCAACGGGGGGCGGCCGTCAATGAGCAGTTCTTC. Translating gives CASSLQQRGAAVNEQFF.

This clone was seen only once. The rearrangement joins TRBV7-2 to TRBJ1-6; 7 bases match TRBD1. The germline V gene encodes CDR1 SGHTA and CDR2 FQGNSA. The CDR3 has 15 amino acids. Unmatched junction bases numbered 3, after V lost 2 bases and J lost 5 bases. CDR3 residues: CASSLRGQNNSPLHF. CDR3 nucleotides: TGTGCCAGCAGCTTAAGGGGACAGAATAATTCACCCCTCCACTTT.

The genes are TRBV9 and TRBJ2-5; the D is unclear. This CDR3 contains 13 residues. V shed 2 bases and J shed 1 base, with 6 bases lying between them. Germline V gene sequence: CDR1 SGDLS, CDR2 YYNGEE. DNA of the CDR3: TGTGCCAGCAGCGTGTCGGGCCAAGAGACCCAGTACTTC. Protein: CASSVSGQETQYF.

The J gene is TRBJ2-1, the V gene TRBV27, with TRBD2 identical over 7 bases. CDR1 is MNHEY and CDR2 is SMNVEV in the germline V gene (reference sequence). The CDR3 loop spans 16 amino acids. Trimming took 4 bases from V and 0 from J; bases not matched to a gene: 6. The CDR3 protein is CASSYGGSRSYNEQFF. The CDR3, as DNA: TGTGCCAGCAGTTACGGCGGGAGTCGCTCCTACAATGAGCAGTTCTTC.

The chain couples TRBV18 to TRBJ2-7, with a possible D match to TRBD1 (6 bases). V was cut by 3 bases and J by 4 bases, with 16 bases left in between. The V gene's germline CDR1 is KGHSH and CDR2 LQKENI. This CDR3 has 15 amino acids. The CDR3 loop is CASSPRTASPYEQYF. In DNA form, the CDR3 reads TGTGCCAGCTCACCTAGGACAGCTTCTCCTTACGAGCAGTACTTC.

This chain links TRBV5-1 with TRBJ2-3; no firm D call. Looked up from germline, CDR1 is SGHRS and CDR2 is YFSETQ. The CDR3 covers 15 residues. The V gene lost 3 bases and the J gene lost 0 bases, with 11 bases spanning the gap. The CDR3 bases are TGCGCCAGCAGCTCCGGGTCTACTAGCACAGATACGCAGTATTTT. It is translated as CASSSGSTSTDTQYF.

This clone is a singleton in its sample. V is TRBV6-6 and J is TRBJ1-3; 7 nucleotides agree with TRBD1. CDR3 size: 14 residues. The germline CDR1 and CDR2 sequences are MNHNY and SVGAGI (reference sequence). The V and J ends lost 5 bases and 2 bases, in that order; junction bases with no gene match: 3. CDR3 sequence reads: CASSPGGTGNTIYF. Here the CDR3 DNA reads TGTGCCAGCAGTCCAGGGGGGACTGGAAACACCATATATTTT.

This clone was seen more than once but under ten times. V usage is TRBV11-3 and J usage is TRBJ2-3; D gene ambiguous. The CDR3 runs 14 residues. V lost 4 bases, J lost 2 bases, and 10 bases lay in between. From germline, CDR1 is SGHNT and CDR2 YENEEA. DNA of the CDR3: TGTGCCAGCAGCTCAGGTACTGTCACAGATACGCAGTATTTT. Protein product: CASSSGTVTDTQYF.

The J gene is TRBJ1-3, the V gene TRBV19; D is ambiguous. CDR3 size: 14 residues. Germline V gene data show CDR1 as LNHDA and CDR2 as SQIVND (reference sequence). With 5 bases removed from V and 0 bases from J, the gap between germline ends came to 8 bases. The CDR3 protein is CASSDGSSGNTIYF. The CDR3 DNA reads TGTGCCAGTAGTGATGGGAGCTCTGGAAACACCATATATTTT.

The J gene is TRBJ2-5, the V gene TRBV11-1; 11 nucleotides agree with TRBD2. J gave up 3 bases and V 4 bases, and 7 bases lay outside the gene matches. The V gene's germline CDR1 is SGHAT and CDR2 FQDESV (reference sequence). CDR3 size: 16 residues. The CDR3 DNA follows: TGTGCCAGCAGCTCCGGACTAGCGGGTGGAGAAGAGACCCAGTACTTC. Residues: CASSSGLAGGEETQYF.

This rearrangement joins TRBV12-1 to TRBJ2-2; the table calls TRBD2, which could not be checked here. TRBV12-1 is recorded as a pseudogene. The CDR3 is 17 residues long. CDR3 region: CASRPDGGRGRTGELFF. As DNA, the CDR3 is TGTGCCAGCAGGCCGGACGGGGGGCGGGGGAGAACCGGGGAGCTGTTTTTT.

The CDR3 sequence is CASSERGSYRNEQFF. The DNA of the CDR3 is TGTGCCAGCAGTGAAAGGGGGTCATACCGCAATGAGCAGTTCTTC. J is TRBJ2-1 and V is TRBV2; D is possibly TRBD1 (6 bases). There are 15 residues in the CDR3. Germline CDR1 reads SNHLY; CDR2 reads FYNNEI. V was cut by 2 bases and J by 6 bases, with 14 bases left in between.

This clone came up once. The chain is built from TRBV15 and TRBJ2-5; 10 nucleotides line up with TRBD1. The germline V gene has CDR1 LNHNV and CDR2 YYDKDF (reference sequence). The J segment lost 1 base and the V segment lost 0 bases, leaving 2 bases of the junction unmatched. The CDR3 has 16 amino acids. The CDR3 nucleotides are TGTGCCACCAGCAGAGAAGACAGGGGGCTCCAAGAGACCCAGTACTTC. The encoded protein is CATSREDRGLQETQYF.

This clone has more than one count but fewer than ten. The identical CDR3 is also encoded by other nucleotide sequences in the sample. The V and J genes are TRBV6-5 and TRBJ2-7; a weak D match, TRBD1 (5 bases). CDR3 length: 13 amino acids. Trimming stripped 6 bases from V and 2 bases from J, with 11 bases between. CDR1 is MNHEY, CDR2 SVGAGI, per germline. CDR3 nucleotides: TGTGCCAGCAGCCAGGGCCTAACCTACGAGCAGTACTTC. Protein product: CASSQGLTYEQYF.

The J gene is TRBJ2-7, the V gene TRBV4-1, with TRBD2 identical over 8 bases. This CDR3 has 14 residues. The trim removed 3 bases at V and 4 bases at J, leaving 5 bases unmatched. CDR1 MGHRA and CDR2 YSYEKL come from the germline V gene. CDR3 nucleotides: TGCGCCAGCAGCCACCCGGGGGGGCCGTACGAGCAGTACTTC. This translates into CASSHPGGPYEQYF.

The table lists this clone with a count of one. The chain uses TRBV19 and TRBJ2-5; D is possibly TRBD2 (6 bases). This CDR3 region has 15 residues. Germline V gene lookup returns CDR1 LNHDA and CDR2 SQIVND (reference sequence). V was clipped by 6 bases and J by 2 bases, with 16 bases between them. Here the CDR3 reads CASRLGGGSQETQYF. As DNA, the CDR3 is TGTGCCAGTAGATTAGGTGGGGGGTCTCAAGAGACCCAGTACTTC.

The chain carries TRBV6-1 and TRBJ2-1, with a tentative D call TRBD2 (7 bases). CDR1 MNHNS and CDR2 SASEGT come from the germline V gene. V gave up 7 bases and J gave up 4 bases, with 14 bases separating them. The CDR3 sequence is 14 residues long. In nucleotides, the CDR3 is TGTGCCAGCAACACGGGGGGCTGGTACAATGAGCAGTTCTTC. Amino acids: CASNTGGWYNEQFF.

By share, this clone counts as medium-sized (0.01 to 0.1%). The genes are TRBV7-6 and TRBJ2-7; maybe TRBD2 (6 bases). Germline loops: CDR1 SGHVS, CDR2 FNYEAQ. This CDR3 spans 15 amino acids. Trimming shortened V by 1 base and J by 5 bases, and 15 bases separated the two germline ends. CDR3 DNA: TGTGCCAGCAGCTTAGAGGGAGGACTCCAGGACGAGCAGTACTTC. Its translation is CASSLEGGLQDEQYF. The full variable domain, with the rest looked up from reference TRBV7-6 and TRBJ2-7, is GAGVSQSPRYKVTKRGQDVALRCDPISGHVSLYWYRQALGQGPEFLTYFNYEAQQDKSGLPNDRFSAERPEGSISTLTIQRTEQRDSAMYRCASSLEGGLQDEQYFGPGTRLTVT.

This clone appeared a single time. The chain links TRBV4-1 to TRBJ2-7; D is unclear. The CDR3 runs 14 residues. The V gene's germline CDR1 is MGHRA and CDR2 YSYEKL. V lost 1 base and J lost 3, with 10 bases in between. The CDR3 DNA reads TGCGCCAGCAGCCAAGCCGTCAGTGGCTACGAGCAGTACTTC. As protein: CASSQAVSGYEQYF.

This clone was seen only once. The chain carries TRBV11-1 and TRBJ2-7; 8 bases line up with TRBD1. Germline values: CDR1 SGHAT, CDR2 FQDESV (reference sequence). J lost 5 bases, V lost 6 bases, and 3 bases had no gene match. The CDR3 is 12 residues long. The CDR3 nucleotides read TGTGCCAGCAGACGGGACAGGAACGAGCAGTACTTC. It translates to CASRRDRNEQYF.